Included here is one T cell receptor beta chain sequence, with context. This sample was taken from a study of blood T cell repertoires in COVID-19. Data came from immunoSEQ multiplex PCR; TCRdb stores just in-frame clones and leaves some out. This table has 390,000 or so clones, less than 90% appearing once. Sequences were obtained from PBMCs or T cells enriched from blood (not recorded which). The receptor comes from a woman aged 50 to 60 who had recovered from COVID-19.

The CDR3 DNA follows: TGTGCCAGTTGGACGGAGGGAGAGACCCAGTACTTC. It yields the protein CASWTEGETQYF. The chain is built from TRBV12-3 or TRBV12-4 and TRBJ2-5, with TRBD2 as a possible D gene (6 bases). This CDR3 is built from 12 residues. Deletions cut 9 bases from V and 4 bases from J, with 12 bases between.